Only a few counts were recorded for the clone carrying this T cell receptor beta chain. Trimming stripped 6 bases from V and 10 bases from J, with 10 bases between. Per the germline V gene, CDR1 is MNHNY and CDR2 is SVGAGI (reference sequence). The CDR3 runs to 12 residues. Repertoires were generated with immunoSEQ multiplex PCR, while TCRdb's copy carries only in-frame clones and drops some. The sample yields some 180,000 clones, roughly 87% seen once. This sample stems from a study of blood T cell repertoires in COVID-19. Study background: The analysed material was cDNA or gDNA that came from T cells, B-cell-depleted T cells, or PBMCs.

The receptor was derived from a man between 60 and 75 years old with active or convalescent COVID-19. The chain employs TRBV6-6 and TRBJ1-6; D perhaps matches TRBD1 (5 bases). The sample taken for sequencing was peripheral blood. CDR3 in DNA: TGTGCCAGCAGCGCCCGACAGTCACCCCTCCACTTT. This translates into CASSARQSPLHF.